This T cell receptor (beta chain) was identified in a study of T-cell reconstitution after alpha-beta-depleted transplantation in children. Overall study results and limits: Several hundred graft clones that had expanded were reportedly the source of alpha-beta T cells about two months after transplant. It was newly produced T cells that mostly accounted for T-cell counts and diversity one year after transplant. The study traced high day-60 TCRbeta diversity in some patients to surviving recipient T cells and thymic progenitors.

Germline V gene sequence: CDR1 DFQATT, CDR2 SNEGSKA (reference sequence). The CDR3 totals 19 residues. With V trimmed by 1 base and J by 2 bases, 9 bases remained unmatched. In its sample, this clonotype was seen a few times. Its antigen remains unknown. Preparation of the TCRbeta library was carried out with unique molecular identifiers. One entry per CDR3 protein, called by TCRdb with MiXCR from the PCR reads. This sample has fewer than 350,000 distinct CDR3 sequences, with about a tenth found just once. This specimen consisted of PBMCs, obtained before TCRalphabeta/CD19-depleted stem cell transplant. V and J are TRBV20-1 and TRBJ2-2; TRBD2 aligns across 14 bases. This TCR came from a boy in the first two years of life with acute myeloid leukemia, due to receive a stem cell transplant. This chain's CDR3 is CSARGYRTSGRRNTGELFF. Written as DNA, the CDR3 is TGCAGTGCTAGAGGATACCGGACTAGCGGGAGGAGAAACACCGGGGAGCTGTTTTTT.